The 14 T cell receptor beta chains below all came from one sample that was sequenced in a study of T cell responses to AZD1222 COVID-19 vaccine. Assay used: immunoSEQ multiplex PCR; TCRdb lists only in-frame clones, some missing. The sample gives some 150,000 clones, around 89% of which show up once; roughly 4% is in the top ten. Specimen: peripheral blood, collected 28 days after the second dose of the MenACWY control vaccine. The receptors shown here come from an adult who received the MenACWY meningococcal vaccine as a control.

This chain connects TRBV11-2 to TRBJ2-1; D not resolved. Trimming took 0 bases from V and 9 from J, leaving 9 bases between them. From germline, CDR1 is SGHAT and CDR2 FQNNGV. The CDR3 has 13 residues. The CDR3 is CASSLDLVIEQFF. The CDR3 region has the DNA TGTGCCAGCAGCTTAGACCTAGTCATTGAGCAGTTCTTC.

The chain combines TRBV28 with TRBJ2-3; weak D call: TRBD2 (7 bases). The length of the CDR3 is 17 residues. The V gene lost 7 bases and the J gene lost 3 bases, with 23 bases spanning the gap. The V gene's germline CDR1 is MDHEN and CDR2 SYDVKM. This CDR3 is CASTSSGEGGFTDTQYF. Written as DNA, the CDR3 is TGTGCCAGCACATCTTCAGGGGAGGGCGGGTTTACAGATACGCAGTATTTT.

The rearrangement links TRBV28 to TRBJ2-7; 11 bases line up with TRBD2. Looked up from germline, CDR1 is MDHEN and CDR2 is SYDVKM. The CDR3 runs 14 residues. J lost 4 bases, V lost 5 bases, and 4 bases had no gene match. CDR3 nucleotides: TGTGCCAGCAGTATAGCGGGAGGGCAATACGAGCAGTACTTC. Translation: CASSIAGGQYEQYF.

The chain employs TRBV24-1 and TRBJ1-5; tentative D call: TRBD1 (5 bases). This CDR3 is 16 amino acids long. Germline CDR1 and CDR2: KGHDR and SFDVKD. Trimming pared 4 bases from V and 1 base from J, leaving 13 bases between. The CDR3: CATSDSGKSSNQPQHF. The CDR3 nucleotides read TGTGCCACCAGTGACTCAGGGAAGTCGAGCAATCAGCCCCAGCATTTT.

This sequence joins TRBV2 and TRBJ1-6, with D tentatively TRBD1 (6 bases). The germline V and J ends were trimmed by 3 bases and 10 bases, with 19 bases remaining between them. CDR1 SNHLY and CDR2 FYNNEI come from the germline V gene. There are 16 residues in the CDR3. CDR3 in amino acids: CASSESPTGFNSPLHF. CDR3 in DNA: TGTGCCAGCAGTGAGAGCCCCACAGGGTTTAACTCACCCCTCCACTTT.

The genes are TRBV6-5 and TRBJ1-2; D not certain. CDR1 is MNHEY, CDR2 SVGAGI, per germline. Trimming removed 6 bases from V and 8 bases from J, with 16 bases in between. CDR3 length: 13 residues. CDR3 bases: TGTGCCAGCAGAACAACGGGCTCGGAGGGCTACACCTTC. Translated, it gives CASRTTGSEGYTF.

CDR3 region: CSVGVAGGNYEQYF. The CDR3 bases are TGCAGCGTGGGGGTAGCGGGAGGGAACTACGAGCAGTACTTC. The rearrangement joins TRBV29-1 to TRBJ2-7; TRBD2 matches at 11 bases. V lost 6 bases, J lost 3 bases, and 7 bases stayed unmatched. The CDR3 covers 14 residues. The V gene's germline CDR1 is SQVTM and CDR2 ANQGSEA.

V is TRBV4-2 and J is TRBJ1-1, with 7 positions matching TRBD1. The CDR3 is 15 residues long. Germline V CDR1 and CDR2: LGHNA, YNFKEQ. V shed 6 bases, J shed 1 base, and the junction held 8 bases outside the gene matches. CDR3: CASRVQGVANTEAFF. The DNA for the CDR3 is TGTGCCAGCAGAGTCCAGGGGGTGGCGAACACTGAAGCTTTCTTT.

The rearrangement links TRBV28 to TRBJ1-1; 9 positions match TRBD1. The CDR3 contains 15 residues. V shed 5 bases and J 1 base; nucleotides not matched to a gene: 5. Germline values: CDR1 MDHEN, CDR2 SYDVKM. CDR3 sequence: CASSPAGQGNTEAFF. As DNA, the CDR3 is TGTGCCAGCAGTCCCGCGGGACAGGGGAACACTGAAGCTTTCTTT.

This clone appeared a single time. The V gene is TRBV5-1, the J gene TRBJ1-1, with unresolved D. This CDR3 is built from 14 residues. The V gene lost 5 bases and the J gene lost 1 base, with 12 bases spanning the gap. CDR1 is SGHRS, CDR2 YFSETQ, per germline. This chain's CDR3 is CASRLWAGNTEAFF. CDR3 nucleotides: TGCGCCAGCAGGCTATGGGCCGGGAACACTGAAGCTTTCTTT.

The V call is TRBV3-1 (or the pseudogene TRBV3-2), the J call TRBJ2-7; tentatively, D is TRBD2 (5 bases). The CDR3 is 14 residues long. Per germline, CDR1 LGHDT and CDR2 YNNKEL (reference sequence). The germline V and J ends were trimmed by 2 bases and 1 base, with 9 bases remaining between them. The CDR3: CASSQFGSSYEQYF. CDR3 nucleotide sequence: TGTGCCAGCAGCCAATTTGGGAGTTCCTACGAGCAGTACTTC.

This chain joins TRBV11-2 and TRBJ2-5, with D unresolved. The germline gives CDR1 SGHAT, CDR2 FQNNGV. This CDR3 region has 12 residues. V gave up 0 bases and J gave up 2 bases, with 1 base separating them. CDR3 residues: CASSLEQETQYF. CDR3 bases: TGTGCCAGCAGCTTAGAACAAGAGACCCAGTACTTC.

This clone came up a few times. The DNA for the CDR3 is TGTGCCAGTAGTACTGGGACTAGCGGGAGTTCCTACGAGCAGTACTTC. Its translation: CASSTGTSGSSYEQYF. This chain joins TRBV19 and TRBJ2-7, with 14 bases aligning to TRBD2. Germline lookup yields CDR1 LNHDA and CDR2 SQIVND (reference sequence). The ends lost 4 bases at V and 1 base at J; junction bases unmatched: 3. The CDR3 contains 16 residues.

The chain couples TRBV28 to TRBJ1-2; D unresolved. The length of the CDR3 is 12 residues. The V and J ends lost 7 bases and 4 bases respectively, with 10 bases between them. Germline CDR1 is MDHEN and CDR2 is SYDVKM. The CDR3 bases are TGTGCCAGCACCCCCCAGAGCTATGGCTACACCTTC. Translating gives CASTPQSYGYTF.